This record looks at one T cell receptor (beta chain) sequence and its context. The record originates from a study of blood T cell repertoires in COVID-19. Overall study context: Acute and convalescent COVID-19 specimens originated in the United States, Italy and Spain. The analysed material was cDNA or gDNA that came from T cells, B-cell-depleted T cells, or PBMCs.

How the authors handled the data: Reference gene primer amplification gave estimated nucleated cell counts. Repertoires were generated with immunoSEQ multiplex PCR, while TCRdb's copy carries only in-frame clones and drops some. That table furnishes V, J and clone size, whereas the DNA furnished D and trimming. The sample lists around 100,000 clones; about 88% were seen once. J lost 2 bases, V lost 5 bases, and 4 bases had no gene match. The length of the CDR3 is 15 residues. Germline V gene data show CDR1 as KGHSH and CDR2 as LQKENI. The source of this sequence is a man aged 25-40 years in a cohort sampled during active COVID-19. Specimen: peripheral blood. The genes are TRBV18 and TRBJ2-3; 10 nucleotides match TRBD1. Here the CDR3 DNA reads TGTGCCAGCTCAAGGGACAGGGGATACACAGATACGCAGTATTTT. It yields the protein CASSRDRGYTDTQYF.